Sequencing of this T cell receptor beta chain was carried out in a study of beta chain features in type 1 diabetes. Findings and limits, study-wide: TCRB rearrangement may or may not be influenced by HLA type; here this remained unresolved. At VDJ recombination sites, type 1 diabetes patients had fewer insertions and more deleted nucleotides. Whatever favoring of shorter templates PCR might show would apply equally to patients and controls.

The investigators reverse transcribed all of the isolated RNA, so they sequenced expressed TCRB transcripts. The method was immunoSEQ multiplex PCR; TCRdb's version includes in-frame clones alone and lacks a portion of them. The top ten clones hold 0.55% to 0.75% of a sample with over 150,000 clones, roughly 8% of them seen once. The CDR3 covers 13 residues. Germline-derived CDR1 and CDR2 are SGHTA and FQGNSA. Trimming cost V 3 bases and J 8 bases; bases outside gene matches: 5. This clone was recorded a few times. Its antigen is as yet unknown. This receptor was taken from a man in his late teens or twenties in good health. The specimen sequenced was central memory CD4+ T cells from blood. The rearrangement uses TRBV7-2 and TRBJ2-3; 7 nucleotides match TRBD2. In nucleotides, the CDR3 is TGTGCCAGCAGCTTGGCGGGAGCGAGTACGCAGTATTTT. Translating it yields CASSLAGASTQYF.